The 3 T cell receptor beta chains reported below all come from one sample, sequenced in a study of cytomegalovirus exposure and HLA in healthy donors. Only in-frame clones appear in the TCRdb table, and some are missing; sequencing was by immunoSEQ multiplex PCR. The sample has roughly 180,000 clones, about 89% seen once. The sample was PBMCs. These receptors were collected from a young man in good health and CMV-seropositive.

The table lists this clone with a few counts. The chain links TRBV11-2 to TRBJ1-1; no clear D. Germline V CDR1 and CDR2: SGHAT, FQNNGV. Trimming removed 2 bases at V and 5 bases at J, with 6 bases between. This CDR3 has 12 residues. The CDR3 here is CASSLRETEAFF. Here the CDR3 DNA reads TGTGCCAGCAGCTTACGGGAAACTGAAGCTTTCTTT.

The rearrangement uses TRBV25-1 and TRBJ2-1; the D is unclear. The CDR3 is made up of 15 amino acids. V was clipped by 6 bases and J by 4 bases, with 16 bases between them. The germline CDR1 and CDR2 sequences are MGHDK and SYGVNS. The CDR3 nucleotides read TGTGCCAGCAGAAAGACGTTAGGTCGGTACAATGAGCAGTTCTTC. Protein product: CASRKTLGRYNEQFF.

This CDR3 reads CASSRGDGTRGFSDTQYF. CDR3 coding DNA: TGTGCCAGCAGCCGGGGGGACGGGACACGAGGTTTCTCAGATACGCAGTATTTT. This chain connects TRBV7-9 to TRBJ2-3; the D gene is possibly TRBD2 (7 bases). V dropped 5 bases and J dropped 4 bases, with 25 bases sitting between them. The germline CDR1 and CDR2 sequences are SEHNR and FQNEAQ (reference sequence). The CDR3 covers 18 residues.